This T cell receptor beta chain originates from a study of neurological immune-mediated disorders. Study results and caveats: Among expanded clones, no CDR3 amino acid sequences were shared across subjects, a pattern suggesting private repertoires in all groups. The repertoires of 18 of 34 multiple sclerosis patients were placed by phylogenetic grouping in a single related-CDR3 cluster, which may be a signature.

The CDR3 contains 14 residues. The V and J ends lost 5 bases and 1 base, in that order; junction bases with no gene match: 5. Germline CDR1 is DFQATT and CDR2 is SNEGSKA (reference sequence). This clonotype was observed at least ten times. Its antigen is not known. Each TCR transcript was tagged with a 10-nucleotide random UMI during 5'RACE. Using its own MiXCR run on the 5' RACE reads, TCRdb lists one record per CDR3 protein. The sample holds tens of thousands of distinct CDR3 sequences; 4% are singletons and the top ten take 1.9%. Approximately 920,000 sorted CD4+ or CD8+ T cells made each library. The receptor was isolated from a woman aged 40 to 50 with multiple sclerosis. The chain joins TRBV20-1 to TRBJ2-7; 10 nucleotides line up with TRBD2. Input material: CD4+ T cells from blood. CDR3 DNA: TGCAGTGCTCACCGACTAGCGGGTTCCTACGAGCAGTACTTC. Amino acids: CSAHRLAGSYEQYF.